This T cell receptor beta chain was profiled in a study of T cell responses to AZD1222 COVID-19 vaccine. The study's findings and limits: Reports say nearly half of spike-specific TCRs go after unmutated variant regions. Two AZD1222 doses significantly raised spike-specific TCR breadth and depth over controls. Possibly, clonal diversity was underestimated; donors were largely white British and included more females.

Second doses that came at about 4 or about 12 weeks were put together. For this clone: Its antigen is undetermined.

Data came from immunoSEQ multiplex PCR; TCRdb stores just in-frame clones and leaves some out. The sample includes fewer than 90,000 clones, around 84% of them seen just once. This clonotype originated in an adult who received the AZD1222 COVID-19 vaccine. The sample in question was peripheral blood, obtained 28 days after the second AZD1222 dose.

CDR3 region: CASSSAGESYEQYF. The CDR3 DNA is TGTGCCAGCAGTTCCGCAGGGGAATCCTACGAGCAGTACTTC. This sequence joins TRBV28 and TRBJ2-7; D is perhaps TRBD1 (6 bases). Trimming stripped 4 bases from V and 1 base from J, with 11 bases between. The CDR3 contains 14 residues. Looked up from germline, CDR1 is MDHEN and CDR2 is SYDVKM.